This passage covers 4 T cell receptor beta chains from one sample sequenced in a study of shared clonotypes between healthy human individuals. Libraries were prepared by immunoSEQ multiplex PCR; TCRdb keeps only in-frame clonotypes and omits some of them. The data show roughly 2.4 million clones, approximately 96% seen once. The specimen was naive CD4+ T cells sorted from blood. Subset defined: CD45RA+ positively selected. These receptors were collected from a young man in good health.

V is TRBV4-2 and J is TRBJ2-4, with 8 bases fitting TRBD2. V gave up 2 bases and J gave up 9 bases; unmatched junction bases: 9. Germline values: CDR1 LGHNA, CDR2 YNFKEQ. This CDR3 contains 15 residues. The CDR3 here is CASSQNPAGVSIQYF. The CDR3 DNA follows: TGTGCCAGCAGCCAAAACCCAGCGGGGGTTAGCATTCAGTACTTC.

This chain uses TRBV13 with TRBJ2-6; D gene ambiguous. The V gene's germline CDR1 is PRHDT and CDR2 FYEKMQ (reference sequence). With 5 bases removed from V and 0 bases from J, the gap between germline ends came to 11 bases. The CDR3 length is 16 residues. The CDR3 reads CASSPGRSSGANVLTF. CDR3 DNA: TGTGCCAGCAGCCCCGGACGGAGCTCTGGGGCCAACGTCCTGACTTTC.

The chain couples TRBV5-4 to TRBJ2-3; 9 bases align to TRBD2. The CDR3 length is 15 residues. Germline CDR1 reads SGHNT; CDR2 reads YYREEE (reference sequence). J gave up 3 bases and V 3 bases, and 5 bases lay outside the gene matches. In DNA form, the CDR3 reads TGTGCCAGCAGCTGGAAGCGGGAGGTGACAGATACGCAGTATTTT. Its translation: CASSWKREVTDTQYF. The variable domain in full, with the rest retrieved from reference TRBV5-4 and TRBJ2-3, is ETGVTQSPTHLIKTRGQQVTLRCSSQSGHNTVSWYQQALGQGPQFIFQYYREEENGRGNFPPRFSGLQFPNYSSELNVNALELDDSALYLCASSWKREVTDTQYFGPGTRLTVL.

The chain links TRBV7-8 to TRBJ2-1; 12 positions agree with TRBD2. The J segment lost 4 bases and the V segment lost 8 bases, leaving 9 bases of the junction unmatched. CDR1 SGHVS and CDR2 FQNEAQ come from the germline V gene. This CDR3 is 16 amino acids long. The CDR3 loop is CASGGGLAGKYNEQFF. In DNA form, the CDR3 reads TGTGCCAGCGGGGGCGGACTAGCGGGAAAATACAATGAGCAGTTCTTC.